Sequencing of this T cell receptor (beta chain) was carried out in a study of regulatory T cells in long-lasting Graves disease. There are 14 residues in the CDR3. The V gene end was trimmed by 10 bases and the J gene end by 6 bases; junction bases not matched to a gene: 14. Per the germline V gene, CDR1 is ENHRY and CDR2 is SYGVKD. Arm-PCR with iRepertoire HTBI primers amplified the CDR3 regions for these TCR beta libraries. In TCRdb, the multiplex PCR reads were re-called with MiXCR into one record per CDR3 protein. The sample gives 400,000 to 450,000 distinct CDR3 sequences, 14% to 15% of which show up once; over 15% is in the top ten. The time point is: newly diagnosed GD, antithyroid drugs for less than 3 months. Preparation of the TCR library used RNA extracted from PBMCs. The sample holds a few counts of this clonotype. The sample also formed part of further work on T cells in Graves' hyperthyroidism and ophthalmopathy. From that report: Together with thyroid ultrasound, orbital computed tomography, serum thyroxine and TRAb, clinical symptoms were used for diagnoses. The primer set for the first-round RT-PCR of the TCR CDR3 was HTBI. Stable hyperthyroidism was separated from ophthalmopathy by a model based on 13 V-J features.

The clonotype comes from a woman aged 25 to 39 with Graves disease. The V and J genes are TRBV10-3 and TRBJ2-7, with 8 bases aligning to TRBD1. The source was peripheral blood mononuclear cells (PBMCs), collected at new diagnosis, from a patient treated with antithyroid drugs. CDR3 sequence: CATGQRQGAVEQYF. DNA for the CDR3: TGTGCCACCGGGCAGCGTCAGGGGGCTGTCGAGCAGTACTTC.